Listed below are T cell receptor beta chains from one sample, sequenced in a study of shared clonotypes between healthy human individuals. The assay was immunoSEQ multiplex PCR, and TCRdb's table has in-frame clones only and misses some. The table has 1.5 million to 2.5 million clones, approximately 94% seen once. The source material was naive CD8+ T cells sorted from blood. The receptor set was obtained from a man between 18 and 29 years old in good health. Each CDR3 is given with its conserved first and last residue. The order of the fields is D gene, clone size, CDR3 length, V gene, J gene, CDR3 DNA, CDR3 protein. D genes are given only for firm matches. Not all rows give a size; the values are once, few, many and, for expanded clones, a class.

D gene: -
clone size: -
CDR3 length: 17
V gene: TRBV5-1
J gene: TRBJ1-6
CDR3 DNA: TGCGCCAGCAGCTTGACAGGGCCCTCTCCCTATAATTCACCCCTCCACTTT
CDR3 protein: CASSLTGPSPYNSPLHF

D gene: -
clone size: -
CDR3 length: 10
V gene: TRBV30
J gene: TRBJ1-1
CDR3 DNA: TGTGCCTTCCTGGCTTCTGAAGCTTTCTTT
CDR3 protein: CAFLASEAFF

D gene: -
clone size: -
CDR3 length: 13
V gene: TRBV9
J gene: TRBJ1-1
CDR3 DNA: TGTGCCAGCAGCTCCACACATTGGGGTGAAGCTTTCTTT
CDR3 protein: CASSSTHWGEAFF

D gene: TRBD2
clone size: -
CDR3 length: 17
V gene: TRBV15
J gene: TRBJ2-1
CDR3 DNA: TGTGCCACCAGCAGAGAGGCTAGCGGGGGGTCCTACAATGAGCAGTTCTTC
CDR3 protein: CATSREASGGSYNEQFF

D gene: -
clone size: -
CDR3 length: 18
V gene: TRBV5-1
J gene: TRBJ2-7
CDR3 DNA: TGCGCCAGCAGCTTGGCCTCTGGACGAAAAGGGGTGAACTACGAGCAGTACTTC
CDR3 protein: CASSLASGRKGVNYEQYF

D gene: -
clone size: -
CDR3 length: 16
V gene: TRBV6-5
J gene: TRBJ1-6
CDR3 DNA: TGTGCCAGCAGTTCGTTAGGCTGGGCCAGGAATTCACCCCTCCACTTT
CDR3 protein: CASSSLGWARNSPLHF

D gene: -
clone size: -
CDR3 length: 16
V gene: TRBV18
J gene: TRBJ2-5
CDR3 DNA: TGTGCCAGCTCACCATTAGACAGGCCAACCCAAGAGACCCAGTACTTC
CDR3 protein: CASSPLDRPTQETQYF

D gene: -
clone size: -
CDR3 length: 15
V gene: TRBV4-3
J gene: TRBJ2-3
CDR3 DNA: TGCGCCAGCAGCCAAGACCGAGGAAGCACAGATACGCAGTATTTT
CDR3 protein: CASSQDRGSTDTQYF

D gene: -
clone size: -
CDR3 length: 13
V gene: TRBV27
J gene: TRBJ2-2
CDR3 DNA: TGTGCCAGCAATAGATTGGGGACCGGGGAGCTGTTTTTT
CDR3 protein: CASNRLGTGELFF

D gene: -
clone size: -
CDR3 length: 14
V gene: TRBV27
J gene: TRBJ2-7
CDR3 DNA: TGTGCCAGCAGTTTGGGCGGACAGTCCTACGAGCAGTACTTC
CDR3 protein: CASSLGGQSYEQYF

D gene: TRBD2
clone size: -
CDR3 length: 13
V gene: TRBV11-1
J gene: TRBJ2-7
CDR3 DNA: TGTGCCAGCAGCGGGGGGGACTTATACGAGCAGTACTTC
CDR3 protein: CASSGGDLYEQYF

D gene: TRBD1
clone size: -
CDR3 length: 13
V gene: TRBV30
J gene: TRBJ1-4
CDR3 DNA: TGTGCCTGGGACACAGGGGGCGGTGAAAAACTGTTTTTT
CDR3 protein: CAWDTGGGEKLFF

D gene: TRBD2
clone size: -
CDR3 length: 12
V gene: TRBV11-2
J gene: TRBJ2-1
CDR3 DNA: TGTTCGGCTAGCGGCTCCTACAATGAGCAGTTCTTC
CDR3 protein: CSASGSYNEQFF

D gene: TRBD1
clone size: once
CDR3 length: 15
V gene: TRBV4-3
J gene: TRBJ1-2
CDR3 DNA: TGCGCCAGCAGCCCGGATCGGGACAGGGACTATGGCTACACCTTC
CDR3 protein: CASSPDRDRDYGYTF

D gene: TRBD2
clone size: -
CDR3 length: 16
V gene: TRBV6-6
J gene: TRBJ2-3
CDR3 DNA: TGTGCCAGCAGTTACTTCCCTAGCGGGGGCACAGATACGCAGTATTTT
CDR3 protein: CASSYFPSGGTDTQYF

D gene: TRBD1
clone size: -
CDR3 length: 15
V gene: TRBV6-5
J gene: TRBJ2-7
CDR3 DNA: TGTGCCAGCAGTTACGGGGCAGGGGGCTCCTACGAGCAGTACTTC
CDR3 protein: CASSYGAGGSYEQYF

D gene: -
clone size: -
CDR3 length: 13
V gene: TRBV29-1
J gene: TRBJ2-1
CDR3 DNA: TGCAGCGTCCCGGGACGTTACTACAATGAGCAGTTCTTC
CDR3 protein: CSVPGRYYNEQFF

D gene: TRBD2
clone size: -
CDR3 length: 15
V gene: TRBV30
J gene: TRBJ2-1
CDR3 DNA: TGTGCCTGGAGTGTTACTAGCGTGTCCTACAATGAGCAGTTCTTC
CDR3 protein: CAWSVTSVSYNEQFF

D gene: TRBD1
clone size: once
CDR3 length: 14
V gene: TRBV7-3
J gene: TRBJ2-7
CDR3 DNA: TGTGCCAGCAGCCTGACAGGGGGCACCTACGAGCAGTACTTC
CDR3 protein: CASSLTGGTYEQYF

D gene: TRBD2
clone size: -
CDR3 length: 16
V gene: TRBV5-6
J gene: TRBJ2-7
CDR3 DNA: TGTGCCAGCAGCTGGGAACTAGCGGGAGACTCCTACGAGCAGTACTTC
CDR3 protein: CASSWELAGDSYEQYF

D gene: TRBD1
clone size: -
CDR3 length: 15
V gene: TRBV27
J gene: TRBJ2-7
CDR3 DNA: TGTGCCAGCCTCTCGCGAGGGACAGGGGTCTACGAGCAGTACTTC
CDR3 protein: CASLSRGTGVYEQYF

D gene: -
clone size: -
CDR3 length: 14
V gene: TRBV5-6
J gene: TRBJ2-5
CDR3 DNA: TGTGCCAGCAGCTTGGCTCCCGCAGAAGAGACCCAGTACTTC
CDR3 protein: CASSLAPAEETQYF